This T cell receptor beta chain was identified during a study of blood T cell repertoires in COVID-19. For the study at large: Some COVID-19 samples were acute and others convalescent; all came from the United States, Italy and Spain. T cells, B-cell-depleted T cells, or PBMCs provided the cDNA or gDNA that served as material.

Germline-derived CDR1 and CDR2 are LGHNA and YSLEER. The CDR3 is made up of 15 amino acids. V gave up 0 bases and J gave up 8 bases, with 16 bases separating them. Methods used by the authors: Reference gene primer amplification gave nucleated cell count estimates. Some clones are missing from TCRdb's copy, which holds only in-frame ones; the method was immunoSEQ multiplex PCR. V and J calls and clone size follow that table, whereas D and trimming were derived from the DNA. The sample holds some 350,000 clones, around nine tenths seen once. The genes are TRBV4-3 and TRBJ1-2, with D possibly TRBD1 on 6 matching bases. What was sequenced was peripheral blood. The clonotype was recovered from a woman under 30 who had recovered from COVID-19. DNA for the CDR3: TGCGCCAGCAGCCAAGATACGGGGGGGCTAGGGGGCTACACCTTC. Residues: CASSQDTGGLGGYTF.